These 27 T cell receptor beta chains originate from one sample sequenced in a study of cytomegalovirus exposure and HLA in healthy donors. The table came from immunoSEQ multiplex PCR; TCRdb's copy has only in-frame clones and leaves some out. Of some 110,000 clones in the sample, roughly 94% are singletons; the top ten hold roughly 1.2%. Sequencing was performed on PBMCs. Source of these receptors: a woman aged 18-30 years in good health and CMV-seronegative.

This chain connects TRBV7-9 to TRBJ1-2; possibly TRBD1 for D (6 bases). Trimming stripped 0 bases from V and 6 bases from J, with 17 bases between. The CDR3 has 16 amino acids. Germline CDR1 SEHNR, CDR2 FQNEAQ (reference sequence). CDR3 residues: CASSLANPQGKDGYTF. In DNA form, the CDR3 reads TGTGCCAGCAGCTTAGCCAACCCCCAGGGGAAAGATGGCTACACCTTC.

The chain carries TRBV5-1 and TRBJ1-6; perhaps TRBD1 as D (5 bases). V lost 3 bases and J 9 bases, leaving 10 bases between the germline ends. Germline CDR1 reads SGHRS; CDR2 reads YFSETQ. The CDR3 is 13 amino acids. Here the CDR3 DNA reads TGCGCCAGCAGCTCGGGGGACGTTTCACCCCTCCACTTT. Amino acid sequence: CASSSGDVSPLHF.

This chain joins TRBV30 and TRBJ1-6; 7 bases are a match to TRBD1. With V trimmed by 1 base and J by 9 bases, 6 bases remained unmatched. The CDR3 length is 14 residues. Germline CDR1 is GTSNPN and CDR2 is SVGIG (reference sequence). This CDR3 is CAWSAGQVSSPLHF. Written as DNA, the CDR3 is TGTGCCTGGAGTGCCGGACAGGTTTCTTCACCCCTCCACTTT. Full variable domain (missing parts from reference TRBV30 and TRBJ1-6): SQTIHQWPATLVQPVGSPLSLECTVEGTSNPNLYWYRQAAGRGLQLLFYSVGIGQISSEVPQNLSASRPQDRQFILSSKKLLLSDSGFYLCAWSAGQVSSPLHFGNGTRLTVT.

The chain has TRBV9 and TRBJ1-4; 8 bases line up with TRBD1. Germline V lookup: CDR1 SGDLS, CDR2 YYNGEE. The CDR3 contains 14 residues. With 2 bases clipped from V and 5 bases from J, the junction kept 2 bases outside the gene matches. This CDR3 is CASSVGTGNEKLFF. In DNA form, the CDR3 reads TGTGCCAGCAGCGTTGGGACAGGAAATGAAAAACTGTTTTTT.

V and J are TRBV4-1 and TRBJ2-1, with 8 bases lining up with TRBD2. Trimming took 2 bases from V and 4 from J; bases not matched to a gene: 4. The CDR3 sequence is 15 residues long. CDR1 MGHRA and CDR2 YSYEKL come from the germline V gene. CDR3 sequence reads: CASSQLAGGYNEQFF. Here the CDR3 DNA reads TGCGCCAGCAGCCAACTAGCGGGTGGTTACAATGAGCAGTTCTTC.

This sequence joins TRBV9 and TRBJ1-6, with D possibly matching TRBD1 (5 bases). Germline V gene sequence: CDR1 SGDLS, CDR2 YYNGEE. This CDR3 comprises 15 residues. Deletions cut 1 base from V and 8 bases from J, with 13 bases between. CDR3 in DNA: TGTGCCAGCAGCGTAAAACCAGGGTACGATTCACCCCTCCACTTT. The encoded protein is CASSVKPGYDSPLHF.

The gene calls are TRBV9 and TRBJ2-2, with D perhaps matching TRBD2 (6 bases). The CDR3 spans 14 residues. Trimming shortened V by 0 bases and J by 6 bases, and 9 bases separated the two germline ends. Germline CDR1 reads SGDLS; CDR2 reads YYNGEE. CDR3 sequence reads: CASSVDGGSGELFF. The CDR3 DNA sequence: TGTGCCAGCAGCGTAGATGGAGGGTCCGGGGAGCTGTTTTTT.

The V and J genes are TRBV25-1 and TRBJ2-3, with D maybe TRBD2 (5 bases). The V end was cut by 4 bases, the J end by 7 bases, with 18 bases between. This CDR3 spans 15 amino acids. Germline CDR1 and CDR2: MGHDK and SYGVNS. The CDR3 sequence is CASSGLGQEDYTQYF. CDR3 nucleotides: TGTGCCAGCAGTGGTTTAGGGCAGGAGGACTATACGCAGTATTTT.

This clone appeared once. V and J are TRBV5-1 and TRBJ1-1, with D unresolved. Germline lookup yields CDR1 SGHRS and CDR2 YFSETQ. The CDR3 has 15 amino acids. V was pared by 1 base and J by 3 bases, with 13 bases between. In nucleotides, the CDR3 is TGCGCCAGCAGCTTGTCCATGAGGAAGGACACTGAAGCTTTCTTT. Translation gives CASSLSMRKDTEAFF.

This chain connects TRBV6-5 to TRBJ1-5; D gene ambiguous. Germline loops: CDR1 MNHEY, CDR2 SVGAGI. The CDR3 contains 13 residues. Trimming took off 0 bases at V and 7 bases at J, with 7 bases between the two ends. The DNA of the CDR3 is TGTGCCAGCAGTTACTCAGGAGACCAGCCCCAGCATTTT. Translated: CASSYSGDQPQHF.

The V and J genes are TRBV5-4 and TRBJ2-7; 7 nucleotides agree with TRBD1. With 0 bases clipped from V and 0 bases from J, the junction kept 3 bases outside the gene matches. This CDR3 has 15 amino acids. Germline lookup yields CDR1 SGHNT and CDR2 YYREEE (reference sequence). CDR3 coding DNA: TGTGCCAGCAGCTTGGCACAGGGGAACTCCTACGAGCAGTACTTC. It yields the protein CASSLAQGNSYEQYF.

This clone has a count of ten or more. The chain carries TRBV6-5 and TRBJ2-7, with D tentatively TRBD1 (5 bases). V shed 8 bases and J shed 2 bases, with 13 bases lying between them. Germline V gives CDR1 MNHEY, CDR2 SVGAGI. The CDR3 is 13 residues long. CDR3 bases: TGTGCCAGCGGGCAGGGTATCACCTACGAGCAGTACTTC. It is translated as CASGQGITYEQYF.

The chain's CDR3 is CASSQQGDNYGYTF. The CDR3 bases are TGTGCCAGCAGCCAACAGGGAGATAACTATGGCTACACCTTC. The chain is built from TRBV2 and TRBJ1-2; tentative D call: TRBD1 (6 bases). V shed 6 bases and J shed 1 base, with 12 bases lying between them. CDR1 and CDR2 (germline): SNHLY, FYNNEI. This CDR3 comprises 14 residues.

The chain uses TRBV7-8 and TRBJ2-7; D might be TRBD2 (5 bases). CDR3 length: 14 amino acids. With 1 base removed from V and 4 bases from J, the gap between germline ends came to 11 bases. Germline V gives CDR1 SGHVS, CDR2 FQNEAQ. Here the CDR3 reads CASSLVPSSYEQYF. The CDR3 DNA reads TGTGCCAGCAGCTTAGTGCCTAGCAGTTACGAGCAGTACTTC.

This clone occurred once. The chain links TRBV7-9 to TRBJ2-1, with 14 positions matching TRBD2. The CDR3 spans 19 residues. Germline trimming cut 4 bases from V and 0 bases from J; bases unmatched to any gene: 8. From germline, CDR1 is SEHNR and CDR2 FQNEAQ (reference sequence). CDR3 amino acids: CASSSVPGTSGSSYNEQFF. CDR3 bases: TGTGCCAGCAGCTCCGTTCCCGGGACTAGCGGGAGCTCCTACAATGAGCAGTTCTTC.

The V call is TRBV7-3, the J call TRBJ1-1, with D unclear. Germline V lookup: CDR1 SGHTA, CDR2 FQGTGA. The germline V and J ends were trimmed by 1 base and 7 bases, with 13 bases remaining between them. CDR3 size: 14 residues. The CDR3 is CASSLNAAASEAFF. The CDR3 region has the DNA TGTGCCAGCAGCTTAAATGCGGCGGCCAGTGAAGCTTTCTTT. Filled out from reference TRBV7-3 and TRBJ1-1, the complete variable domain reads GAGVSQTPSNKVTEKGKYVELRCDPISGHTALYWYRQSLGQGPEFLIYFQGTGAADDSGLPNDRFFAVRPEGSVSTLKIQRTERGDSAVYLCASSLNAAASEAFFGQGTRLTVV.

The rearrangement uses TRBV30 and TRBJ1-2; D is unclear. V shed 8 bases and J shed 1 base, with 8 bases lying between them. Looked up from germline, CDR1 is GTSNPN and CDR2 is SVGIG (reference sequence). This CDR3 is built from 11 residues. The DNA of the CDR3 is TGTGCCCGGACTAATAACTATGGCTACACCTTC. Its translation: CARTNNYGYTF.

The chain joins TRBV10-2 to TRBJ2-7; D possibly corresponds to TRBD2 (6 bases). Trimming shortened V by 3 bases and J by 2 bases, and 14 bases separated the two germline ends. CDR3 length: 15 amino acids. Germline V gene lookup returns CDR1 WSHSY and CDR2 SAAADI. CDR3 protein: CASSDIAESTYEQYF. The CDR3 DNA sequence: TGCGCCAGCAGTGATATAGCGGAATCCACCTACGAGCAGTACTTC.

V gene TRBV18 combines with J gene TRBJ2-1, with 10 positions matching TRBD2. The germline V gene has CDR1 KGHSH and CDR2 LQKENI. V lost 0 bases to trimming and J lost 5 bases; unmatched junction nucleotides: 7. The CDR3 length is 17 residues. CDR3: CASSPPVLAGTHNEQFF. In DNA form, the CDR3 reads TGTGCCAGCTCACCACCCGTACTAGCGGGAACCCACAATGAGCAGTTCTTC.

The chain joins TRBV18 to TRBJ1-5; no clear D. Trimming shortened V by 2 bases and J by 4 bases, and 9 bases separated the two germline ends. Germline lookup yields CDR1 KGHSH and CDR2 LQKENI. The CDR3 length is 14 residues. Here the CDR3 DNA reads TGTGCCAGCTCACCAGGCAGGCGAAATCAGCCCCAGCATTTT. The encoded protein is CASSPGRRNQPQHF.

The chain is built from TRBV11-1 and TRBJ2-7, with 7 bases identical to TRBD2. CDR1 is SGHAT and CDR2 is FQDESV in the germline V gene (reference sequence). Germline trimming cut 5 bases from V and 5 bases from J; bases unmatched to any gene: 12. This CDR3 has 15 amino acids. CDR3: CASSPGGVKIDEQYF. As DNA, the CDR3 is TGTGCCAGCAGCCCTGGGGGGGTGAAGATCGACGAGCAGTACTTC.

The chain links TRBV6-1 to TRBJ2-3; 7 bases map to TRBD2. This CDR3 comprises 15 residues. V lost 2 bases to trimming and J lost 5 bases; unmatched junction nucleotides: 7. CDR1 and CDR2 (germline): MNHNS, SASEGT. CDR3 loop: CASSESGTNLDTQYF. The CDR3 region has the DNA TGTGCCAGCAGTGAATCCGGGACTAACCTAGATACGCAGTATTTT.

The gene calls are TRBV6-4 and TRBJ1-6; possibly TRBD1 for D (6 bases). The V and J ends lost 5 bases and 6 bases respectively, with 17 bases between them. Germline-derived CDR1 and CDR2 are MRHNA and SNTAGT. The CDR3 extends over 16 amino acids. The CDR3 nucleotides read TGTGCCAGCAGTCTTTTTCCGGACAGTTCTAATTCACCCCTCCACTTT. It encodes CASSLFPDSSNSPLHF.

This clone has more than one count but fewer than ten. The gene calls are TRBV5-4 and TRBJ1-2; 7 bases match TRBD1. This CDR3 contains 13 residues. V lost 3 bases and J lost 5; bases outside the gene matches: 4. Germline assignment: CDR1 SGHNT and CDR2 YYREEE (reference sequence). CDR3 amino acids: CASSSPGGYGYTF. The CDR3 bases are TGTGCCAGCAGCTCGCCAGGGGGGTATGGCTACACCTTC.

A single count supports this clone. The V and J genes are TRBV9 and TRBJ2-2, with D tentatively TRBD2 (5 bases). The ends were cut back, 2 bases at V and 2 bases at J, with 7 bases in the middle. The CDR3 is 14 residues long. CDR1 and CDR2 from the germline V gene are SGDLS and YYNGEE. CDR3 amino acids: CASSVAGNTGELFF. The CDR3 region has the DNA TGTGCCAGCAGCGTTGCGGGTAACACCGGGGAGCTGTTTTTT.

This sequence joins TRBV5-6 and TRBJ1-4; 8 bases map to TRBD1. Trimming at V came to 2 bases and at J to 14 bases, leaving 11 bases not matched to a gene. CDR3 size: 14 residues. Germline V gene data show CDR1 as SGHDT and CDR2 as YYEEEE. This CDR3 reads CASSLGGARDRLFF. CDR3 nucleotide sequence: TGTGCCAGCAGCTTAGGGGGAGCCCGGGACAGGCTGTTTTTT.

The chain joins TRBV5-1 to TRBJ2-7; TRBD1 aligns across 9 bases. Germline loops: CDR1 SGHRS, CDR2 YFSETQ. V was clipped by 4 bases and J by 5 bases; unmatched bases: 10. The CDR3 is 15 amino acids. The CDR3: CASSGSGTGFNEQYF. In nucleotides, the CDR3 is TGCGCCAGCAGCGGATCCGGGACAGGGTTTAACGAGCAGTACTTC.